This T cell receptor (beta chain) was retrieved from a study of PD-1 blockade in classical Hodgkin lymphoma. Broader study findings: Patients with a complete response exhibited baseline diversity comparable to newly diagnosed patients. Newly diagnosed patients were reported to start with lower TCR diversity than healthy donors. Compared with baseline, CD4+ but not CD8+ TCR diversity had risen significantly by C4D1.

In the case of this clone: What it binds is unknown.

Assay used: immunoSEQ multiplex PCR; TCRdb lists only in-frame clones, some missing. The data show tens of thousands of clones, with about 80% seen just once and about 19% held by the top ten. Time point described: cycle 4 day 1 (C4D1), after less than seven weeks of nivolumab. Brentuximab vedotin exposure varied among the patients, all of whom had relapsed after autologous stem cell transplantation. The CDR3 is made up of 13 amino acids. CDR1 and CDR2 (germline): LNHDA, SQIVND (reference sequence). Trimming took off 9 bases at V and 0 bases at J, with 11 bases between the two ends. The chain recombines TRBV19 with TRBJ1-1, with D possibly TRBD1 on 6 matching bases. The specimen was peripheral blood mononuclear cells (PBMCs), collected before the fourth cycle of nivolumab. The clonotype was recovered from a human donor with classical Hodgkin lymphoma. The CDR3: CASWGLLNTEAFF. The CDR3 bases are TGTGCCAGCTGGGGGCTTCTGAACACTGAAGCTTTCTTT.